Shown below are 30 T cell receptor beta chains from a single sample sequenced in a study of T cells in localized non-small cell lung cancer. Profiled with immunoSEQ multiplex PCR; TCRdb holds only in-frame clones, not every one. This sample yields 55,000 to 75,000 clones, of which less than 90% are seen a single time; 21% belongs to the top ten. The source material was peripheral blood, sampled before any cancer treatment. These receptor sequences come from a male donor at least 60 years old with stage III squamous cell lung carcinoma.

The CDR3 protein is CASSLAGTGIGYTF. The CDR3 DNA is TGTGCCAGCAGCTTGGCCGGGACAGGGATTGGCTACACCTTC. The V gene is TRBV7-9, the J gene TRBJ1-2; 9 bases fit TRBD1. The CDR3 is 14 amino acids. In germline, CDR1 is SEHNR, CDR2 FQNEAQ (reference sequence). V dropped 3 bases and J dropped 7; count of bases not matched to a gene: 6.

CDR3 coding DNA: TGTGCCAGTAGTGTGGACAGGGGAATCGCCGGGGAGCTGTTTTTT. It specifies CASSVDRGIAGELFF. This chain links TRBV19 with TRBJ2-2; TRBD1 matches 9 bases. CDR3 length: 15 amino acids. J gave up 6 bases and V 5 bases, and 7 bases lay outside the gene matches. Germline assignment: CDR1 LNHDA and CDR2 SQIVND (reference sequence).

The V call is TRBV6-1, the J call TRBJ2-3, with D maybe TRBD1 (5 bases). Trimming took off 7 bases at V and 4 bases at J, with 12 bases between the two ends. The germline gives CDR1 MNHNS, CDR2 SASEGT. The CDR3 runs to 13 residues. CDR3 bases: TGTGCCAGCACGACCAGGGTCGCAGATACGCAGTATTTT. Its protein is CASTTRVADTQYF.

The chain uses TRBV4-2 and TRBJ1-4; 9 nucleotides agree with TRBD1. The CDR3 covers 15 residues. V shed 1 base and J 6 bases; nucleotides not matched to a gene: 3. Germline-derived CDR1 and CDR2 are LGHNA and YNFKEQ. The CDR3 sequence is CASSQGDREDEKLFF. DNA of the CDR3: TGTGCCAGCAGCCAAGGGGACAGGGAGGATGAAAAACTGTTTTTT.

This clone was seen just once. The J gene is TRBJ1-1, the V gene TRBV5-6; 7 bases align to TRBD1. V dropped 1 base and J dropped 4; count of bases not matched to a gene: 10. The CDR3 runs to 16 residues. In germline, CDR1 is SGHDT, CDR2 YYEEEE. The CDR3 nucleotides read TGTGCCAGCAGCTTGACCAGGGGGAACGCCTTCACTGAAGCTTTCTTT. Encoded protein: CASSLTRGNAFTEAFF. The full variable domain, rest sourced from reference TRBV5-6 and TRBJ1-1, is DAGVTQSPTHLIKTRGQQVTLRCSPKSGHDTVSWYQQALGQGPQFIFQYYEEEERQRGNFPDRFSGHQFPNYSSELNVNALLLGDSALYLCASSLTRGNAFTEAFFGQGTRLTVV.

The chain is built from TRBV27 and TRBJ2-2; D not resolved. Deletions cut 8 bases from V and 2 bases from J, with 3 bases between. CDR1 is MNHEY and CDR2 is SMNVEV in the germline V gene (reference sequence). The length of the CDR3 is 11 residues. The CDR3 sequence: CASFNTGELFF. CDR3 in DNA: TGTGCCAGCTTCAACACCGGGGAGCTGTTTTTT.

The chain joins TRBV9 to TRBJ2-2; D unresolved. The CDR3 consists of 14 residues. Germline CDR1 SGDLS, CDR2 YYNGEE. V dropped 1 base and J dropped 4 bases, with 8 bases sitting between them. The CDR3 here is CASSVKETTGELFF. CDR3 DNA sequence: TGTGCCAGCAGCGTAAAGGAAACCACCGGGGAGCTGTTTTTT.

The chain employs TRBV7-9 and TRBJ2-5; TRBD1 or TRBD2 may be the D gene (5 bases each). Germline CDR1 SEHNR, CDR2 FQNEAQ (reference sequence). Trimming shortened V by 3 bases and J by 0 bases, and 11 bases separated the two germline ends. CDR3 length equals 15 residues. The CDR3 DNA sequence: TGTGCCAGCAGCTTTGGTGGGACGTACCAAGAGACCCAGTACTTC. Protein product: CASSFGGTYQETQYF.

The V call is TRBV7-2, the J call TRBJ2-3; D is ambiguous. There are 12 residues in the CDR3. V gave up 5 bases and J gave up 6 bases, with 9 bases separating them. Per the germline V gene, CDR1 is SGHTA and CDR2 is FQGNSA. The CDR3 region is CASSPLRDTQYF. DNA for the CDR3: TGTGCCAGCAGCCCCCTCAGGGATACGCAGTATTTT.

The rearrangement uses TRBV30 and TRBJ2-7, with D perhaps being TRBD1 or TRBD2 (5 bases each). Germline V gene lookup returns CDR1 GTSNPN and CDR2 SVGIG (reference sequence). The CDR3 covers 12 residues. V was pared by 3 bases and J by 12 bases, with 18 bases between. The CDR3 nucleotides are TGTGCCTGGAGCACCGGGACGGTTCGAATGTACTTC. Its translation is CAWSTGTVRMYF.

This chain links TRBV28 with TRBJ2-1; TRBD2 is a possible D gene (6 bases). CDR1 is MDHEN, CDR2 SYDVKM, per germline. CDR3 size: 14 residues. V was pared by 10 bases and J by 12 bases, with 25 bases between. CDR3 loop: CATISPGEPPRQFF. The CDR3 nucleotides are TGTGCCACCATCTCACCGGGGGAGCCCCCTCGGCAGTTCTTC. Looking up the rest from reference TRBV28 and TRBJ2-1 gives the full variable domain: DVKVTQSSRYLVKRTGEKVFLECVQDMDHENMFWYRQDPGLGLRLIYFSYDVKMKEKGDIPEGYSVSREKKERFSLILESASTNQTSMYLCATISPGEPPRQFFGPGTRLTVL.

The rearrangement links TRBV7-9 to TRBJ1-5, with D possibly TRBD1 on 5 matching bases. The CDR3 sequence is 15 residues long. Germline assignment: CDR1 SEHNR and CDR2 FQNEAQ (reference sequence). With 5 bases removed from V and 4 bases from J, the gap between germline ends came to 15 bases. CDR3 bases: TGTGCCAGCAGCCCGGGGACCGCTATAAATCAGCCCCAGCATTTT. It codes for CASSPGTAINQPQHF.

The chain is built from TRBV10-3 and TRBJ2-5; D could derive from TRBD1 or TRBD2 (5 bases each). Germline V CDR1 and CDR2: ENHRY, SYGVKD. The CDR3 contains 14 residues. V was clipped by 1 base and J by 5 bases, with 11 bases between them. The CDR3 region has the DNA TGTGCCATCAGTGAGTTAGGGGACCTGGAGACCCAGTACTTC. Its translation: CAISELGDLETQYF.

The chain combines TRBV28 with TRBJ1-1, with D possibly matching TRBD1 (5 bases). Germline V gene lookup returns CDR1 MDHEN and CDR2 SYDVKM. Trimming cost V 5 bases and J 7 bases, with 17 bases left between them. The CDR3 has 14 amino acids. CDR3 loop: CASSPSKWGGEAFF. In nucleotides, the CDR3 is TGTGCCAGCAGTCCCTCCAAGTGGGGCGGTGAAGCTTTCTTT.

The chain couples TRBV5-8 to TRBJ2-3; D is perhaps TRBD1 or TRBD2 (5 bases each). Trimming pared 2 bases from V and 0 bases from J, leaving 13 bases between. The length of the CDR3 is 16 residues. Germline V gene lookup returns CDR1 SGHTS and CDR2 YDEGEE. In DNA, the CDR3 is TGTGCCAGCAGCTTTCGAGGGGCAAGTAGCACAGATACGCAGTATTTT. Its translation is CASSFRGASSTDTQYF.

CDR3 region: CASSFLPRNTGELFF. CDR3 in DNA: TGTGCCAGCAGTTTCCTCCCCAGGAACACCGGGGAGCTGTTTTTT. The chain links TRBV27 to TRBJ2-2; the D is unclear. Germline loops: CDR1 MNHEY, CDR2 SMNVEV (reference sequence). The V gene lost 3 bases and the J gene lost 1 base, with 9 bases spanning the gap. The CDR3 spans 15 residues.

This chain connects TRBV6-5 to TRBJ1-1; 11 bases map to TRBD1. The germline V gene has CDR1 MNHEY and CDR2 SVGAGI. Trimming took 7 bases from V and 4 from J; bases not matched to a gene: 8. The CDR3 has 15 amino acids. CDR3 region: CASKGTGGSGTEAFF. The CDR3 region has the DNA TGTGCCAGCAAGGGGACAGGGGGATCTGGCACTGAAGCTTTCTTT.

The CDR3 sequence: CASNGNEKLFF. For the CDR3, the DNA is TGTGCCAGCAACGGGAATGAAAAACTGTTTTTT. The chain employs TRBV6-6 and TRBJ1-4, with D uncertain. V was shortened by 7 bases and J by 5 bases, with 5 bases between the two germline ends. There are 11 residues in the CDR3. In germline, CDR1 is MNHNY, CDR2 SVGAGI (reference sequence).

The V gene is TRBV19, the J gene TRBJ2-3; tentatively, D is TRBD2 (6 bases). CDR3 length equals 14 residues. The V end lost 8 bases, the J end lost 3 bases, and 15 bases lay between the germline ends. Germline V gene lookup returns CDR1 LNHDA and CDR2 SQIVND (reference sequence). The CDR3 loop reads CASRGAGQTDTQYF. For the CDR3, the DNA is TGTGCCAGTCGGGGCGCGGGGCAGACAGATACGCAGTATTTT.

Only one count was recorded for this clone. The gene calls are TRBV5-1 and TRBJ2-7, with D possibly being TRBD2 (6 bases). This CDR3 has 12 residues. Per the germline V gene, CDR1 is SGHRS and CDR2 is YFSETQ. Trimming cost V 3 bases and J 7 bases, with 11 bases left between them. The CDR3 here is CASSSPTREQYF. CDR3 nucleotides: TGCGCCAGCAGCTCCCCGACTAGAGAGCAGTACTTC.

This chain uses TRBV5-1 with TRBJ1-5, with TRBD1 identical over 7 bases. The CDR3 runs 15 residues. After removal of 0 bases from V and 8 bases from J, the junction contained 8 bases not matched to a gene. In germline, CDR1 is SGHRS, CDR2 YFSETQ. CDR3 coding DNA: TGCGCCAGCAGCTTGGAGGGGGCGAAGGATGAGCCCCAGCATTTT. This sequence encodes CASSLEGAKDEPQHF.

The chain is built from TRBV4-2 and TRBJ2-5; 11 positions match TRBD2. The germline V gene has CDR1 LGHNA and CDR2 YNFKEQ. The CDR3 length is 16 residues. V was pared by 0 bases and J by 3 bases, with 3 bases of the junction left unmatched. The CDR3 here is CASSQDASGGKETQYF. CDR3 sequence (DNA): TGTGCCAGCAGCCAAGATGCTAGCGGGGGGAAAGAGACCCAGTACTTC.

The chain uses TRBV5-1 and TRBJ2-3, with D unclear. CDR3 length: 16 amino acids. V was clipped by 4 bases and J by 0 bases, with 15 bases between them. In germline, CDR1 is SGHRS, CDR2 YFSETQ. In nucleotides, the CDR3 is TGCGCCAGCAGCGGAACCAGAACATCTAGCACAGATACGCAGTATTTT. The encoded protein is CASSGTRTSSTDTQYF. The whole variable domain, filled in from reference TRBV5-1 and TRBJ2-3, reads KAGVTQTPRYLIKTRGQQVTLSCSPISGHRSVSWYQQTPGQGLQFLFEYFSETQRNKGNFPGRFSGRQFSNSRSEMNVSTLELGDSALYLCASSGTRTSSTDTQYFGPGTRLTVL.

This clone is a singleton in its sample. The chain employs TRBV5-1 and TRBJ1-5, with a possible D match to TRBD1 (5 bases). Germline V CDR1 and CDR2: SGHRS, YFSETQ. The V and J ends lost 0 bases and 7 bases respectively, with 14 bases between them. There are 15 residues in the CDR3. In nucleotides, the CDR3 is TGCGCCAGCAGCTTGGAGGGTCAGGGAAGCCAGCCCCAGCATTTT. Its translation is CASSLEGQGSQPQHF.

The J gene is TRBJ2-5, the V gene TRBV6-6, with no clear D. V was pared by 7 bases and J by 4 bases, with 4 bases between. Looked up from germline, CDR1 is MNHNY and CDR2 is SVGAGI (reference sequence). The length of the CDR3 is 10 residues. DNA for the CDR3: TGTGCCAGCATGGGAGAGACCCAGTACTTC. Translation: CASMGETQYF.

The CDR3 is CASSGTGGNTEAFF. In nucleotides, the CDR3 is TGTGCCAGCAGTGGTACAGGGGGAAACACTGAAGCTTTCTTT. V usage is TRBV6-1 and J usage is TRBJ1-1; 8 positions match TRBD1. V shed 4 bases and J 2 bases; nucleotides not matched to a gene: 3. The CDR3 is made up of 14 amino acids. CDR1 and CDR2 (germline): MNHNS, SASEGT.

The chain carries TRBV12-5 and TRBJ2-7; possible D gene TRBD1, 6 bases. The CDR3 spans 15 residues. Germline-derived CDR1 and CDR2 are LGHNT and FRNRAP. Trimming removed 0 bases from V and 3 bases from J, with 12 bases in between. This CDR3 reads CASGLVPGTLYEQYF. In DNA, the CDR3 is TGTGCTAGTGGTTTGGTACCGGGGACACTCTACGAGCAGTACTTC.

The V gene is TRBV4-2, the J gene TRBJ2-7; TRBD1 matches 7 bases. The CDR3 is 18 amino acids. CDR1 is LGHNA, CDR2 YNFKEQ, per germline. Losses at the gene ends were 0 bases for V and 1 base for J; bases not matched to a gene: 12. In DNA form, the CDR3 reads TGTGCCAGCAGCCAAGATAGGAGAAACAGGGGTGAATCCTACGAGCAGTACTTC. The encoded protein is CASSQDRRNRGESYEQYF.

This clone occurred a few times. The rearrangement links TRBV7-2 to TRBJ1-5; TRBD1 aligns across 7 bases. The CDR3 consists of 13 residues. The ends lost 5 bases at V and 6 bases at J; junction bases unmatched: 4. Germline assignment: CDR1 SGHTA and CDR2 FQGNSA. The CDR3 spells CASSTGVTQPQHF. DNA of the CDR3: TGTGCCAGCAGCACAGGGGTTACTCAGCCCCAGCATTTT.

The V call is TRBV5-4, the J call TRBJ1-1, with 7 nucleotides matching TRBD1. The CDR3 sequence is 13 residues long. Germline trimming cut 10 bases from V and 1 base from J; bases unmatched to any gene: 7. Germline V gives CDR1 SGHNT, CDR2 YYREEE (reference sequence). This CDR3 reads CASQGETNTEAFF. In nucleotides, the CDR3 is TGTGCCTCCCAGGGGGAAACGAACACTGAAGCTTTCTTT.